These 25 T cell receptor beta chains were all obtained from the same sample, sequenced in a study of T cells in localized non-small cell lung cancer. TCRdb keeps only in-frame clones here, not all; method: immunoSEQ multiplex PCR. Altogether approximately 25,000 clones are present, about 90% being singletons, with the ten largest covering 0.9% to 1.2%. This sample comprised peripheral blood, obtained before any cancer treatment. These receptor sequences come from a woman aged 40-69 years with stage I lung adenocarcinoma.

The CDR3 protein is CASSPGRRGTGNTIYF. The CDR3, as DNA: TGTGCCAGCAGCCCAGGACGTAGAGGGACTGGAAACACCATATATTTT. This chain uses TRBV11-2 with TRBJ1-3; D remains ambiguous. Looked up from germline, CDR1 is SGHAT and CDR2 is FQNNGV. V lost 5 bases to trimming and J lost 2 bases, with 16 bases between them. This CDR3 is built from 16 residues. Together with reference TRBV11-2 and TRBJ1-3, the CDR3 gives the full variable domain: EAGVAQSPRYKIIEKRQSVAFWCNPISGHATLYWYQQILGQGPKLLIQFQNNGVVDDSQLPKDRFSAERLKGVDSTLKIQPAKLEDSAVYLCASSPGRRGTGNTIYFGEGSWLTVV.

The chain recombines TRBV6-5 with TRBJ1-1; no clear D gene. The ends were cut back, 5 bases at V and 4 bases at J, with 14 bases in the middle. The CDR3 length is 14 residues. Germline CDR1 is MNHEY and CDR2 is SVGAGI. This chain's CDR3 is CASSARSLLTEAFF. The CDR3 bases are TGTGCCAGCAGTGCCCGGTCCCTCCTCACTGAAGCTTTCTTT.

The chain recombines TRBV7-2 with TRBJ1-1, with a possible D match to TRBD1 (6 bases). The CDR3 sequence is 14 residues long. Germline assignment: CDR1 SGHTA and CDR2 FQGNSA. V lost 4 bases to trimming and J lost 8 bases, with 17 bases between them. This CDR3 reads CASSSDRRRGEAFF. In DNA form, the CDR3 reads TGTGCCAGCAGCTCCGACAGGCGGCGGGGGGAAGCTTTCTTT. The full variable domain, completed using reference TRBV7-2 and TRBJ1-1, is GAGVSQSPSNKVTEKGKDVELRCDPISGHTALYWYRQSLGQGLEFLIYFQGNSAPDKSGLPSDRFSAERTGGSVSTLTIQRTQQEDSAVYLCASSSDRRRGEAFFGQGTRLTVV.

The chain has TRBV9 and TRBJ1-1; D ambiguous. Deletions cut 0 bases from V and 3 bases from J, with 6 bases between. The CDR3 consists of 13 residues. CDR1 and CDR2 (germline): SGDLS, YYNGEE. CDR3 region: CASSVGPDTEAFF. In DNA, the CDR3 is TGTGCCAGCAGCGTAGGGCCAGACACTGAAGCTTTCTTT.

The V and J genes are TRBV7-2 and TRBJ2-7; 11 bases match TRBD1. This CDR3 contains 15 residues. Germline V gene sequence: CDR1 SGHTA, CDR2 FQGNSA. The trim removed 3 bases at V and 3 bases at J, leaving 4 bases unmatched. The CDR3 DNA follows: TGTGCCAGCAGCTTCCGGGGGACAGGGGGCTACGAGCAGTACTTC. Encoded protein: CASSFRGTGGYEQYF.

In nucleotides, the CDR3 is TGTGCCAGCAGCCCCGGGACGGGGAAAGGGAACACTGAAGCTTTCTTT. Translated, it gives CASSPGTGKGNTEAFF. The chain recombines TRBV7-2 with TRBJ1-1, with a tentative D call TRBD1 (5 bases). V was clipped by 5 bases and J by 1 base, with 17 bases between them. The CDR3 consists of 16 residues. Germline assignment: CDR1 SGHTA and CDR2 FQGNSA.

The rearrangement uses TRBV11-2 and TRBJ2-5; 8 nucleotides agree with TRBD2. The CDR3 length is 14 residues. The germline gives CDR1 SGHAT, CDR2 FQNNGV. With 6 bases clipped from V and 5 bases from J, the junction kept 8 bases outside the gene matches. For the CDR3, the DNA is TGTGCCAGCAGTTTTAGCGGGATAGGGGAGACCCAGTACTTC. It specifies CASSFSGIGETQYF.

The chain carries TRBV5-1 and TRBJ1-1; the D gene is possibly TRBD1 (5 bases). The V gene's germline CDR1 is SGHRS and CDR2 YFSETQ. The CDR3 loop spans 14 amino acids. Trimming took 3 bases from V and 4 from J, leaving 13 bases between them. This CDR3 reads CASSSLAGGTEAFF. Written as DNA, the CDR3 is TGCGCCAGCAGCTCCCTCGCGGGGGGCACTGAAGCTTTCTTT.

The CDR3 DNA follows: TGTGCCAGCAGCCTCTACATGGGGCAGCCCCAGCATTTT. It is translated as CASSLYMGQPQHF. The V call is TRBV7-2, the J call TRBJ1-5; D is ambiguous. Trimming stripped 5 bases from V and 7 bases from J, with 12 bases between. Germline CDR1 and CDR2: SGHTA and FQGNSA. The CDR3 has 13 amino acids.

The CDR3 region has the DNA TGTGCCAGCAGCCAATCGGGTAGCAATCAGCCCCAGCATTTT. Its protein is CASSQSGSNQPQHF. The chain combines TRBV16 with TRBJ1-5; D remains unclear. CDR3 length equals 14 residues. The germline V and J ends were trimmed by 0 bases and 0 bases, with 3 bases remaining between them. CDR1 is KGHSY and CDR2 is FQNENV in the germline V gene.

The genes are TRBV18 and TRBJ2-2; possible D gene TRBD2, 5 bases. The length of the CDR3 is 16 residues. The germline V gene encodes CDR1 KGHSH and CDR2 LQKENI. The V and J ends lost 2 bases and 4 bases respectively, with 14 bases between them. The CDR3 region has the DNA TGTGCCAGCTCACCATCGACGGGAAGAGGCACCGGGGAGCTGTTTTTT. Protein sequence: CASSPSTGRGTGELFF.

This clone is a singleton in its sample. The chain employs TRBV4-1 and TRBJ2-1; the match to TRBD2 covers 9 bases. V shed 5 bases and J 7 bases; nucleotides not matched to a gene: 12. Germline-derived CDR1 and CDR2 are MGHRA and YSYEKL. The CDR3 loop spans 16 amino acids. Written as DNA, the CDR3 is TGCGCCAGCAGCTCGCCCTCGGGACTAGCTGGAAATGAGCAGTTCTTC. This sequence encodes CASSSPSGLAGNEQFF.

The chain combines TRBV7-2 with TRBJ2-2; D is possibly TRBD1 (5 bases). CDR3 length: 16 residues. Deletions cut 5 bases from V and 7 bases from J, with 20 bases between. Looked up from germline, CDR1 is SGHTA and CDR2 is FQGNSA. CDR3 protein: CASSKRGPAHGGELFF. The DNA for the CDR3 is TGTGCCAGCAGCAAAAGGGGCCCCGCACACGGCGGGGAGCTGTTTTTT.

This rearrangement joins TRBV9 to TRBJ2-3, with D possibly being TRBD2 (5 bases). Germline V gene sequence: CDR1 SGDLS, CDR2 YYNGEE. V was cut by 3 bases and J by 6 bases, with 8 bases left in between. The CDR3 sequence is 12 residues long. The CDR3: CASSGADDTQYF. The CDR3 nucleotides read TGTGCCAGCAGCGGAGCGGATGATACGCAGTATTTT.

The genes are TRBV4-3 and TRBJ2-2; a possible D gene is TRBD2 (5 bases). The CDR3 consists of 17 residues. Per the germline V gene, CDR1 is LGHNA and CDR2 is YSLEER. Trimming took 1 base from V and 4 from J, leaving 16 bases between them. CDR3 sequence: CASSQGPGGPSTGELFF. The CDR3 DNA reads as TGCGCCAGCAGCCAAGGGCCCGGAGGTCCCAGCACCGGGGAGCTGTTTTTT.

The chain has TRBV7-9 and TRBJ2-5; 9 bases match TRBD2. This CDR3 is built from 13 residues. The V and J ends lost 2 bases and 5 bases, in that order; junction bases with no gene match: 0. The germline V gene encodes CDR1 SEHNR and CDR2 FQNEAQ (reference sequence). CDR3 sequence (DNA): TGTGCCAGCAGCTTACTAGCGGGGGAGACCCAGTACTTC. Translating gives CASSLLAGETQYF. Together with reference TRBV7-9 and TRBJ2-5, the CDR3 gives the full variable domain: DTGVSQNPRHKITKRGQNVTFRCDPISEHNRLYWYRQTLGQGPEFLTYFQNEAQLEKSRLLSDRFSAERPKGSFSTLEIQRTEQGDSAMYLCASSLLAGETQYFGPGTRLLVL.

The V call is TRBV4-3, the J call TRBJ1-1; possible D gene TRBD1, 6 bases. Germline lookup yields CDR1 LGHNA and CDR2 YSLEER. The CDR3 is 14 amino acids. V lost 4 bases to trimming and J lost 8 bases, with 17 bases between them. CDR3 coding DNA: TGCGCCAGCAGCCCCGACAGGAACGTGGGGGAAGCTTTCTTT. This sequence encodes CASSPDRNVGEAFF.

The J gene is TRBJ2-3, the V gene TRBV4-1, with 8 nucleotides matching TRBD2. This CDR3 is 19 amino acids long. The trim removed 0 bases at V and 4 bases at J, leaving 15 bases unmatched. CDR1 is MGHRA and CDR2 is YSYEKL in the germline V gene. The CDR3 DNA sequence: TGCGCCAGCAGCCAAGAGAGGTCTAGCGGGTCCACAGAGGCAGATACGCAGTATTTT. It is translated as CASSQERSSGSTEADTQYF.

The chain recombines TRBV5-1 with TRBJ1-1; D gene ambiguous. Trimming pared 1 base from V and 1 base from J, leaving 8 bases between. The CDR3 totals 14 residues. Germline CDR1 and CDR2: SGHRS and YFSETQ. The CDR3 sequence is CASSLSSGNTEAFF. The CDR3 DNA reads TGCGCCAGCAGCTTGTCGTCAGGGAACACTGAAGCTTTCTTT. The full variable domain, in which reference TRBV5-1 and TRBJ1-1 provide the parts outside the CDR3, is KAGVTQTPRYLIKTRGQQVTLSCSPISGHRSVSWYQQTPGQGLQFLFEYFSETQRNKGNFPGRFSGRQFSNSRSEMNVSTLELGDSALYLCASSLSSGNTEAFFGQGTRLTVV.

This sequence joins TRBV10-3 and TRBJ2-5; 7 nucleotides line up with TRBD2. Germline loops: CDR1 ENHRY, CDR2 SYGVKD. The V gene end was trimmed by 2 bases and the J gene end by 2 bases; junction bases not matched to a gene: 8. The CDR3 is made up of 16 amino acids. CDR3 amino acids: CAISEGLSGSQETQYF. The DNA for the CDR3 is TGTGCCATCAGTGAGGGTCTTAGCGGGTCGCAAGAGACCCAGTACTTC.

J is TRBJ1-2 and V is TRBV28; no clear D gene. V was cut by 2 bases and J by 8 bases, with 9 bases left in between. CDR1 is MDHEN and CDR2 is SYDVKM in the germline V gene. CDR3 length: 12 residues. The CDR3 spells CASSLGVGGYTF. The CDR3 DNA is TGTGCCAGCAGTTTAGGGGTTGGGGGCTACACCTTC.

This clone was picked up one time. In DNA, the CDR3 is TGTGCCAGCAGGATGGACAGCTCTGGAAACACCATATATTTT. As protein: CASRMDSSGNTIYF. The chain combines TRBV7-9 with TRBJ1-3, with TRBD1 as a possible D gene (6 bases). With 6 bases removed from V and 0 bases from J, the gap between germline ends came to 9 bases. Germline V lookup: CDR1 SEHNR, CDR2 FQNEAQ (reference sequence). The CDR3 is made up of 14 amino acids. Full variable domain (remainder filled in from reference TRBV7-9 and TRBJ1-3): DTGVSQNPRHKITKRGQNVTFRCDPISEHNRLYWYRQTLGQGPEFLTYFQNEAQLEKSRLLSDRFSAERPKGSFSTLEIQRTEQGDSAMYLCASRMDSSGNTIYFGEGSWLTVV.

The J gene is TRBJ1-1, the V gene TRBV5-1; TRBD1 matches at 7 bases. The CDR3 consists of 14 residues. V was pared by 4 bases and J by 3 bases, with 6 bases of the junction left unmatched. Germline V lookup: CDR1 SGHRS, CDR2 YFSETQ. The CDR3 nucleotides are TGCGCCAGCAGCATGGGACAGCAACACACTGAAGCTTTCTTT. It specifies CASSMGQQHTEAFF.

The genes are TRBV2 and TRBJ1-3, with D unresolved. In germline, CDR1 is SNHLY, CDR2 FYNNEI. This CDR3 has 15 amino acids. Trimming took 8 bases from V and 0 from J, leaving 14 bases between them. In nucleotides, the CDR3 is TGTGCCAGCTCCCTACAGCCTATCTCTGGAAACACCATATATTTT. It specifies CASSLQPISGNTIYF.

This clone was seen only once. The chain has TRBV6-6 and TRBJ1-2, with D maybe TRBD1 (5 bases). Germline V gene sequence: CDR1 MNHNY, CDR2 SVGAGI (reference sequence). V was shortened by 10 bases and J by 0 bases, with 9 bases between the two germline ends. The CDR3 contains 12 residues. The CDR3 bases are TGTGCCACCCGACAGACTAACTATGGCTACACCTTC. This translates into CATRQTNYGYTF.